Listed here are 20 T cell receptor beta chains from one sample, sequenced in a study of shared clonotypes between healthy human individuals. The naive CD8 population came from CD45RO-negative cells selected for CCR7, without terminally differentiated effector memory CD45RA+ cells. Some clones are missing from TCRdb's copy, which holds only in-frame ones; the method was immunoSEQ multiplex PCR. The sample consists of some 2.1 million clones, 85% to 95% of them appearing once. Sequencing input: naive CD8+ T cells sorted from blood. The receptors shown here come from a man aged 18 to 29 in good health.

The chain joins TRBV28 to TRBJ2-5; 7 bases line up with TRBD1. This CDR3 region has 13 residues. J lost 5 bases, V lost 6 bases, and 6 bases had no gene match. Per the germline V gene, CDR1 is MDHEN and CDR2 is SYDVKM. CDR3 in DNA: TGTGCCAGCAGGGAACAGGGGTCCGAGACCCAGTACTTC. Translating gives CASREQGSETQYF.

V is TRBV5-1 and J is TRBJ1-4, with TRBD1 matching 7 bases. With V trimmed by 0 bases and J by 6 bases, 8 bases remained unmatched. This CDR3 has 16 residues. Germline CDR1 and CDR2: SGHRS and YFSETQ. The CDR3 DNA is TGCGCCAGCAGCTTGGGACAGGGAGCTTGGTATGAAAAACTGTTTTTT. Its translation: CASSLGQGAWYEKLFF. The entire variable domain, with the rest obtained from reference TRBV5-1 and TRBJ1-4, is as follows: KAGVTQTPRYLIKTRGQQVTLSCSPISGHRSVSWYQQTPGQGLQFLFEYFSETQRNKGNFPGRFSGRQFSNSRSEMNVSTLELGDSALYLCASSLGQGAWYEKLFFGSGTQLSVL.

Concerning this clone: An end of the junction does not agree with germline; a read error may underlie this. This sequence joins TRBV29-1 and TRBJ2-5; D possibly uses TRBD1 or TRBD2 (6 bases each). The germline gives CDR1 SQVTM, CDR2 ANQGSEA. CDR3 length: 11 residues. As DNA, the CDR3 is TGCAGCGTTGACGAGGGGGGCCTGAGGCACTTC. Amino acid sequence: CSVDEGGLRHF.

Concerning this clone itself: At one boundary the junction diverges from the germline segment, which might be a read error. This chain connects TRBV11-2 to TRBJ2-7; no firm D call. CDR1 is SGHAT, CDR2 FQNNGV, per germline. There are 11 residues in the CDR3. The CDR3 is CANSRTTEQYF. The CDR3 DNA sequence: TGTGCCAACAGCCGCACTACCGAGCAGTACTTC.

The J gene is TRBJ2-3, the V gene TRBV9; possibly TRBD2 for D (5 bases). V was trimmed by 0 bases and J by 6 bases, leaving 8 bases between them. Germline loops: CDR1 SGDLS, CDR2 YYNGEE. This CDR3 spans 13 amino acids. The CDR3: CASSVGIADTQYF. CDR3 bases: TGTGCCAGCAGCGTAGGGATAGCGGATACGCAGTATTTT.

This chain's CDR3 is CASSAGAEQPQHF. The CDR3 region has the DNA TGTGCCAGCAGCGCGGGGGCGGAACAGCCCCAGCATTTT. The chain employs TRBV7-8 and TRBJ1-5; tentative D call: TRBD1 (6 bases). In germline, CDR1 is SGHVS, CDR2 FQNEAQ. Trimming removed 5 bases from V and 7 bases from J, with 12 bases in between. This CDR3 region has 13 residues.

The genes are TRBV5-4 and TRBJ2-3; D not certain. Trimming shortened V by 4 bases and J by 5 bases, and 11 bases separated the two germline ends. Per germline, CDR1 SGHNT and CDR2 YYREEE (reference sequence). CDR3 length equals 13 residues. CDR3 region: CASSAPLGDTQYF. CDR3 sequence (DNA): TGTGCCAGCAGCGCCCCCCTAGGAGATACGCAGTATTTT.

This rearrangement joins TRBV5-1 to TRBJ2-7; D is unclear. V shed 1 base and J shed 1 base, with 12 bases lying between them. There are 15 residues in the CDR3. CDR1 and CDR2 (germline): SGHRS, YFSETQ. Here the CDR3 DNA reads TGCGCCAGCAGCTTGACCCAAGGATCATCCTACGAGCAGTACTTC. Protein sequence: CASSLTQGSSYEQYF.

The V call is TRBV6-5, the J call TRBJ1-6, with TRBD1 identical over 9 bases. The V and J ends lost 6 bases and 10 bases, in that order; junction bases with no gene match: 7. In germline, CDR1 is MNHEY, CDR2 SVGAGI. The CDR3 has 14 amino acids. The CDR3: CASSPETGGSPLHF. The CDR3 bases are TGTGCCAGCAGCCCCGAGACAGGGGGATCACCCCTCCACTTT.

The CDR3 spells CASGRAYEQYF. DNA for the CDR3: TGTGCCAGCGGGAGAGCCTACGAGCAGTACTTC. This chain joins TRBV16 and TRBJ2-7, with a tentative D call TRBD2 (5 bases). The germline V gene has CDR1 KGHSY and CDR2 FQNENV. Between the trimmed V and J ends, which lost 8 bases and 2 bases, there was a span of 7 bases. The CDR3 runs to 11 residues.

As regards this clone: The same CDR3 also results from other DNA sequences found in this sample. The chain joins TRBV5-6 to TRBJ2-7; the D gene is possibly TRBD1 (5 bases). V shed 4 bases and J shed 2 bases, with 7 bases lying between them. This CDR3 spans 12 amino acids. Germline V gene lookup returns CDR1 SGHDT and CDR2 YYEEEE. CDR3 DNA: TGTGCCAGCAGCAGACAGACCTACGAGCAGTACTTC. Protein product: CASSRQTYEQYF. Complete variable domain (other parts from reference TRBV5-6 and TRBJ2-7): DAGVTQSPTHLIKTRGQQVTLRCSPKSGHDTVSWYQQALGQGPQFIFQYYEEEERQRGNFPDRFSGHQFPNYSSELNVNALLLGDSALYLCASSRQTYEQYFGPGTRLTVT.

This chain uses TRBV2 with TRBJ2-3, with 7 bases lining up with TRBD1. The germline CDR1 and CDR2 sequences are SNHLY and FYNNEI. The CDR3 sequence is 16 residues long. The trim removed 5 bases at V and 4 bases at J, leaving 12 bases unmatched. The chain's CDR3 is CASSLLETGLPDTQYF. CDR3 DNA sequence: TGTGCCAGCAGTTTACTGGAGACAGGGTTACCAGATACGCAGTATTTT.

In the case of this clone: Other nucleotide sequences from this sample produce the same CDR3. J is TRBJ2-7 and V is TRBV7-9; TRBD1 aligns across 7 bases. This CDR3 has 13 amino acids. Trimming at V came to 3 bases and at J to 2 bases, leaving 1 base not matched to a gene. The germline CDR1 and CDR2 sequences are SEHNR and FQNEAQ (reference sequence). The chain's CDR3 is CASSFGQAYEQYF. The CDR3 DNA is TGTGCCAGCAGCTTCGGACAGGCCTACGAGCAGTACTTC.

The genes are TRBV6-6 and TRBJ2-7, with D possibly TRBD1 on 5 matching bases. In germline, CDR1 is MNHNY, CDR2 SVGAGI (reference sequence). The CDR3 length is 14 residues. V was pared by 10 bases and J by 3 bases, with 19 bases between. The CDR3 spells CANNYTTVNYEQYF. The CDR3 DNA is TGTGCCAACAACTATACGACAGTAAACTACGAGCAGTACTTC.

The chain has TRBV27 and TRBJ2-5, with D uncertain. CDR3 size: 14 residues. Germline V CDR1 and CDR2: MNHEY, SMNVEV (reference sequence). The germline V and J ends were trimmed by 3 bases and 5 bases, with 13 bases remaining between them. CDR3 DNA sequence: TGTGCCAGCAGTTTTGACATCCAAGGGGAGACCCAGTACTTC. Protein product: CASSFDIQGETQYF.

The chain employs TRBV5-6 and TRBJ2-7; 7 bases align to TRBD2. The length of the CDR3 is 15 residues. Unmatched junction bases numbered 12, after V lost 5 bases and J lost 4 bases. From germline, CDR1 is SGHDT and CDR2 YYEEEE. The CDR3 DNA follows: TGTGCCAGCAGTGAGGGCGGGGGAGCAATTTACGAGCAGTACTTC. The encoded protein is CASSEGGGAIYEQYF.

The chain recombines TRBV5-1 with TRBJ2-1; possible D gene TRBD2, 6 bases. CDR1 SGHRS and CDR2 YFSETQ come from the germline V gene. The CDR3 loop spans 15 amino acids. The V gene lost 1 base and the J gene lost 3 bases, with 11 bases spanning the gap. CDR3 in DNA: TGCGCCAGCAGCTTGCCGGAGGGCCGCTACAATGAGCAGTTCTTC. The encoded protein is CASSLPEGRYNEQFF.

The J gene is TRBJ2-7, the V gene TRBV27; the match to TRBD2 covers 10 bases. This CDR3 comprises 17 residues. Germline V lookup: CDR1 MNHEY, CDR2 SMNVEV (reference sequence). The ends lost 5 bases at V and 1 base at J; junction bases unmatched: 11. In nucleotides, the CDR3 is TGTGCCAGCAGTCCCCTCGGGAGCGGGGGGGAATCCTACGAGCAGTACTTC. Encoded protein: CASSPLGSGGESYEQYF.

The CDR3 here is CASSHNSYNEQFF. CDR3 DNA sequence: TGTGCCAGCAGCCACAACTCCTACAATGAGCAGTTCTTC. The J gene is TRBJ2-1, the V gene TRBV6-6, with no clear D. Germline CDR1 and CDR2: MNHNY and SVGAGI (reference sequence). CDR3 length: 13 residues. V lost 6 bases to trimming and J lost 0 bases, with 6 bases between them.

The CDR3 DNA is TGCGCCAGCAGCCAAAGGGGCGGAGCTAACTATGGCTACACCTTC. Translation: CASSQRGGANYGYTF. V is TRBV4-1 and J is TRBJ1-2; D is possibly TRBD1 (5 bases). The CDR3 loop spans 15 amino acids. Germline assignment: CDR1 MGHRA and CDR2 YSYEKL. V was trimmed by 2 bases and J by 0 bases, leaving 10 bases between them.